Listed here are 8 T cell receptor beta chains from one sample, sequenced in a study of OX40 agonist ivuxolimab in advanced cancers. Assay used: immunoSEQ multiplex PCR; TCRdb lists only in-frame clones, some missing. Of around 15,000 clones in the sample, about 81% were seen once. Source: CD4+ or CD8+ T cells sorted from blood, taken in a trial of the OX40 agonist ivuxolimab. The origin of the receptors is an adult with an advanced solid tumor such as melanoma, head and neck, liver or kidney cancer.

The V call is TRBV28, the J call TRBJ2-1; D is unclear. Germline assignment: CDR1 MDHEN and CDR2 SYDVKM. With 4 bases removed from V and 6 bases from J, the gap between germline ends came to 25 bases. There are 18 residues in the CDR3. Written as DNA, the CDR3 is TGTGCCAGCAGTTCCGACCCCAGACCGGACCAAATGGGCAATGAGCAGTTCTTC. Its translation: CASSSDPRPDQMGNEQFF.

This chain links TRBV13 with TRBJ2-7, with D perhaps being TRBD1 or TRBD2 (5 bases each). Trimming shortened V by 5 bases and J by 2 bases, and 19 bases separated the two germline ends. The germline V gene has CDR1 PRHDT and CDR2 FYEKMQ (reference sequence). The CDR3 runs 16 residues. In nucleotides, the CDR3 is TGTGCCAGCAGCCTTCAACTGGGGGACCAGGCCTACGAGCAGTACTTC. Translating it yields CASSLQLGDQAYEQYF.

J is TRBJ2-1 and V is TRBV9, with TRBD1 identical over 7 bases. The germline V gene encodes CDR1 SGDLS and CDR2 YYNGEE. The V gene end was trimmed by 3 bases and the J gene end by 4 bases; junction bases not matched to a gene: 10. This CDR3 has 16 amino acids. The CDR3 spells CASSATTGVEYNEQFF. Written as DNA, the CDR3 is TGTGCCAGCAGCGCTACAACAGGGGTGGAGTACAATGAGCAGTTCTTC. Full variable domain (rest looked up from reference TRBV9 and TRBJ2-1): DSGVTQTPKHLITATGQRVTLRCSPRSGDLSVYWYQQSLDQGLQFLIQYYNGEERAKGNILERFSAQQFPDLHSELNLSSLELGDSALYFCASSATTGVEYNEQFFGPGTRLTVL.

The chain links TRBV29-1 to TRBJ2-2; D ambiguous. V was clipped by 8 bases and J by 1 base, with 8 bases between them. CDR3 length: 12 residues. Looked up from germline, CDR1 is SQVTM and CDR2 is ANQGSEA. The CDR3 region is CSITENTGELFF. In nucleotides, the CDR3 is TGCAGCATTACGGAGAACACCGGGGAGCTGTTTTTT.

The V call is TRBV27, the J call TRBJ2-1; 12 positions match TRBD2. V gave up 5 bases and J gave up 7 bases; unmatched junction bases: 9. The germline V gene encodes CDR1 MNHEY and CDR2 SMNVEV (reference sequence). The CDR3 contains 16 residues. CDR3 in amino acids: CASSPGLAGPGNEQFF. The CDR3 DNA sequence: TGTGCCAGCAGTCCTGGACTAGCGGGACCGGGGAATGAGCAGTTCTTC.

This clone was seen more than once but under ten times. The chain links TRBV5-4 to TRBJ1-6; TRBD1 might be the D (6 bases). The germline V gene has CDR1 SGHNT and CDR2 YYREEE (reference sequence). The CDR3 length is 14 residues. V lost 4 bases to trimming and J lost 6 bases, with 11 bases between them. The CDR3 loop is CASSTRGANSPLHF. The CDR3 coding sequence is TGTGCCAGCAGCACCAGGGGCGCTAATTCACCCCTCCACTTT.

By share, this clone ranks as medium-sized. The chain uses TRBV4-1 and TRBJ2-1; D is perhaps TRBD2 (6 bases). Deletions cut 4 bases from V and 3 bases from J, with 16 bases between. Germline assignment: CDR1 MGHRA and CDR2 YSYEKL. The CDR3 runs 16 residues. CDR3 DNA: TGCGCCAGCAGCCTCGACGGGACTGGGAACTACAATGAGCAGTTCTTC. This translates into CASSLDGTGNYNEQFF.

The chain links TRBV7-9 to TRBJ1-1, with D hard to call. This CDR3 is 13 amino acids long. The ends were cut back, 1 base at V and 6 bases at J, with 9 bases in the middle. Germline CDR1 reads SEHNR; CDR2 reads FQNEAQ (reference sequence). The CDR3 DNA sequence: TGTGCCAGCAGCTTAGGGACCAGCTCTGAAGCTTTCTTT. Its translation: CASSLGTSSEAFF.